This paragraph covers one TCR beta chain sequence. Its target is not known. These data are taken from a study of cytomegalovirus exposure and HLA in healthy donors. Primers: 60 Vbeta forward and 13 Jbeta reverse. Generated by immunoSEQ multiplex PCR, the TCRdb table keeps only in-frame clones and is missing some. The data hold 100,000 to 150,000 clones, with roughly 80% observed a single time. Regarding the study as a whole: Earlier analysis yielded a pattern in which most TCR beta V segments were productive about 90% or about 30% of the time. Later analysis identified several of the most significant clusters that appeared linked to common viral pathogens. Investigators reported 150 to 200 TCR beta chains as tied to cytomegalovirus.

The receptor was isolated from a man between 18 and 29 years old in good health and CMV-seropositive. Specimen: PBMCs.

CDR3 protein: CASSPEQRTQETQYF. The CDR3 DNA reads as TGCGCCAGCAGCCCTGAACAGCGGACCCAAGAGACCCAGTACTTC. The genes are TRBV5-1 and TRBJ2-5, with D possibly TRBD2 on 5 matching bases. In germline, CDR1 is SGHRS, CDR2 YFSETQ. V gave up 4 bases and J gave up 1 base, with 14 bases separating them. The CDR3 spans 15 residues.